This entry lists 10 T cell receptor beta chains sequenced from one sample in a study of blood T cell repertoires in COVID-19. Data came from immunoSEQ multiplex PCR; TCRdb stores just in-frame clones and leaves some out. The sample lists about 270,000 clones; around 90% were seen once. Sequenced: PBMCs or T cells enriched from blood (not recorded which). Receptor source: a woman in her 30s with acute COVID-19.

The V gene is TRBV25-1, the J gene TRBJ1-1; perhaps TRBD1 as D (5 bases). This CDR3 spans 13 amino acids. V was clipped by 5 bases and J by 4 bases, with 11 bases between them. The V gene's germline CDR1 is MGHDK and CDR2 SYGVNS. The CDR3 DNA is TGTGCCAGCAGTTTCGGGGGTGTCACTGAAGCTTTCTTT. The encoded protein is CASSFGGVTEAFF.

The genes are TRBV4-1 and TRBJ2-7; 10 bases are shared with TRBD1. Germline lookup yields CDR1 MGHRA and CDR2 YSYEKL. CDR3 length: 16 residues. With 4 bases clipped from V and 6 bases from J, the junction kept 12 bases outside the gene matches. Here the CDR3 DNA reads TGCGCCAGCAGCCGGGGACAGGGGTCCCCCCTTACCGAGCAGTACTTC. Amino acids: CASSRGQGSPLTEQYF.

CDR3 in amino acids: CASRKIAGGPDEQYF. The CDR3 nucleotides read TGTGCCAGCAGGAAGATAGCGGGAGGGCCTGACGAGCAGTACTTC. This chain links TRBV28 with TRBJ2-7; 11 bases align to TRBD2. V dropped 6 bases and J dropped 5; count of bases not matched to a gene: 9. This CDR3 region has 15 residues. CDR1 and CDR2 from the germline V gene are MDHEN and SYDVKM.

In this sample, this clone turned up once. The chain joins TRBV19 to TRBJ1-2; weak D call: TRBD1 (5 bases). Per the germline V gene, CDR1 is LNHDA and CDR2 is SQIVND (reference sequence). This CDR3 comprises 11 residues. V lost 9 bases and J 3 bases, leaving 8 bases between the germline ends. Here the CDR3 reads CASREDYGYTF. The CDR3 DNA sequence: TGTGCCAGCAGGGAGGACTATGGCTACACCTTC.

The chain is built from TRBV4-1 and TRBJ1-5; TRBD1 might be the D (6 bases). Trimming removed 0 bases from V and 0 bases from J, with 21 bases in between. Germline V gene lookup returns CDR1 MGHRA and CDR2 YSYEKL. CDR3 length: 20 amino acids. DNA of the CDR3: TGCGCCAGCAGCCAAGATCATAACGGACAGCCTAAATATAGCAATCAGCCCCAGCATTTT. This gives the protein CASSQDHNGQPKYSNQPQHF.

The CDR3 loop is CASSSQGLSTEAFF. DNA of the CDR3: TGTGCCAGCAGTTCCCAGGGGCTGAGCACTGAAGCTTTCTTT. This chain joins TRBV6-5 and TRBJ1-1; maybe TRBD1 (6 bases). Trimming pared 4 bases from V and 4 bases from J, leaving 13 bases between. The CDR3 totals 14 residues. Germline CDR1 MNHEY, CDR2 SVGAGI.

This chain joins TRBV18 and TRBJ1-1, with a tentative D call TRBD1 (5 bases). This CDR3 region has 17 residues. Germline assignment: CDR1 KGHSH and CDR2 LQKENI. V was cut by 0 bases and J by 0 bases, with 14 bases left in between. CDR3 nucleotide sequence: TGTGCCAGCTCACCACCCGCAACAGGCACCCTGAACACTGAAGCTTTCTTT. Protein: CASSPPATGTLNTEAFF.

This clone appeared a few times. The gene calls are TRBV30 and TRBJ1-3, with unresolved D. The germline CDR1 and CDR2 sequences are GTSNPN and SVGIG (reference sequence). V dropped 3 bases and J dropped 0 bases, with 15 bases sitting between them. The CDR3 has 16 amino acids. The CDR3 is CAWSRARLASGNTIYF. The DNA for the CDR3 is TGTGCCTGGAGCAGAGCGCGGCTCGCCTCTGGAAACACCATATATTTT.

This chain uses TRBV6-2 or TRBV6-3 with TRBJ1-5, with a weak D call TRBD1 (5 bases). The CDR3 spans 15 residues. Trimming took 2 bases from V and 0 from J, leaving 8 bases between them. CDR1 and CDR2 from the germline V gene are MNHEY and SVGEGT. CDR3 sequence (DNA): TGTGCCAGCAGTTACCTCGACAGTAGCAATCAGCCCCAGCATTTT. Translation: CASSYLDSSNQPQHF.

V and J are TRBV19 and TRBJ1-1; D remains unclear. Per germline, CDR1 LNHDA and CDR2 SQIVND (reference sequence). The CDR3 runs 13 residues. Trimming pared 5 bases from V and 5 bases from J, leaving 12 bases between. The CDR3 here is CASSPAGRTEAFF. CDR3 sequence (DNA): TGTGCCAGTAGTCCTGCCGGGAGGACTGAAGCTTTCTTT.